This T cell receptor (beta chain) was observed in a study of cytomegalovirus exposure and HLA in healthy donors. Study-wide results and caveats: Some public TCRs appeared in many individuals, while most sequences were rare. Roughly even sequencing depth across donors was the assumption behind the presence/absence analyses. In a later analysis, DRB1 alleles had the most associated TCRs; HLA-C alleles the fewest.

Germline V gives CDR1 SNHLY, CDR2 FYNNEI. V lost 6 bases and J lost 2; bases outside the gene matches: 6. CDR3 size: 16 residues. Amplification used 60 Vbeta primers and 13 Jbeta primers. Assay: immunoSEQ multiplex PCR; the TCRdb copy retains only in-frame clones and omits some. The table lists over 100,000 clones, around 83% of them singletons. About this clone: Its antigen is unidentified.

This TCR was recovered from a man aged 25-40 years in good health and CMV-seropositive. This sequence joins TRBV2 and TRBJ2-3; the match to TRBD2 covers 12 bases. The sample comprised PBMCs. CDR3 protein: CASRALAGGFTDTQYF. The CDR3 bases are TGTGCCAGCAGGGCTCTAGCGGGGGGGTTCACAGATACGCAGTATTTT. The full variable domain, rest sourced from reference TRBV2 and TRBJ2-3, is EPEVTQTPSHQVTQMGQEVILRCVPISNHLYFYWYRQILGQKVEFLVSFYNNEISEKSEIFDDQFSVERPDGSNFTLKIRSTKLEDSAMYFCASRALAGGFTDTQYFGPGTRLTVL.